This TCR beta chain was identified in a study of OX40 agonist ivuxolimab in advanced cancers. The overall study: People who had prior anti-PD-1, anti-PD-L1 or anti-CTLA-4 therapy could take part, and around 40% had some.

Only in-frame clones appear in the TCRdb table, and some are missing; sequencing was by immunoSEQ multiplex PCR. The sample consists of 100,000 or so clones, around 96% of them appearing once. General study results and limits: There were, on average, more expanded clones in CD8+ T cells than in CD4+.

Details on this clone: Antigen specificity is unknown.

Sequencing used CD4+ or CD8+ T cells sorted from blood, obtained in a trial of the OX40 agonist ivuxolimab. The source is an adult with an advanced solid tumor such as melanoma, head and neck, liver or kidney cancer.

As DNA, the CDR3 is TGCGCCAGCAGCCAAGATGGGCAGGCGGGGGTCGGGGAGCTGTTTTTT. As protein: CASSQDGQAGVGELFF. The chain combines TRBV4-1 with TRBJ2-2; 7 bases are a match to TRBD2. CDR3 size: 16 residues. V shed 0 bases and J 7 bases; nucleotides not matched to a gene: 8. The V gene's germline CDR1 is MGHRA and CDR2 YSYEKL.